These 29 T cell receptor beta chains were sequenced from one sample in a study of T cell repertoires in cytomegalovirus infection. TCRdb itself ran the reads through MiXCR, one entry per CDR3 protein. This sample has 150,000 to 200,000 distinct CDR3 sequences, with 28% found just once. The sample consisted of PBMCs. Receptors were obtained from a human donor in good health (CMV status not recorded). Some clones in this sample may be carry-over from other donors' samples.

The CDR3 DNA sequence: TGTGCCACCAGCAGAGATGCACAGTCTGAAGCTTTCTTT. Translation: CATSRDAQSEAFF. The chain combines TRBV15 with TRBJ1-1; no firm D call. This CDR3 has 13 amino acids. Trimming pared 0 bases from V and 6 bases from J, leaving 8 bases between. The germline V gene has CDR1 LNHNV and CDR2 YYDKDF (reference sequence).

The gene calls are TRBV12-3 or TRBV12-4 and TRBJ2-1; D call uncertain. This CDR3 region has 16 residues. The V end lost 2 bases, the J end lost 0 bases, and 11 bases lay between the germline ends. The CDR3, as DNA: TGTGCCAGCAGTTTACGGTTCGGTAACTCCTACAATGAGCAGTTCTTC. This encodes CASSLRFGNSYNEQFF.

The V call is TRBV7-2, the J call TRBJ2-1, with TRBD2 identical over 11 bases. This CDR3 is 16 amino acids long. V shed 5 bases and J 6 bases; nucleotides not matched to a gene: 9. Germline V gives CDR1 SGHTA, CDR2 FQGNSA. CDR3 in DNA: TGTGCCAGCAGCCTAGTTTTAGCGGGGGGGCGCAATGAGCAGTTCTTC. Translating it yields CASSLVLAGGRNEQFF.

The chain recombines TRBV19 with TRBJ2-7; perhaps TRBD2 as D (7 bases). CDR1 and CDR2 from the germline V gene are LNHDA and SQIVND (reference sequence). The V and J ends lost 5 bases and 5 bases respectively, with 19 bases between them. This CDR3 region has 15 residues. CDR3 DNA: TGTGCCAGTAGTCCAATGGGGGGGCCCGCGGACGAGCAGTACTTC. Translating gives CASSPMGGPADEQYF.

The table lists this clonotype with many counts. The chain joins TRBV7-2 to TRBJ2-4; 7 positions agree with TRBD1. Germline V gene lookup returns CDR1 SGHTA and CDR2 FQGNSA. CDR3 length: 14 residues. The V and J ends lost 5 bases and 6 bases, in that order; junction bases with no gene match: 7. CDR3 residues: CASSDRGQRNIQYF. The CDR3 DNA sequence: TGTGCCAGCAGCGACCGGGGACAGAGAAACATTCAGTACTTC.

This clonotype is deemed medium-sized. The rearrangement uses TRBV7-2 and TRBJ2-1; no reliable D call. Trimming took 5 bases from V and 9 from J, leaving 20 bases between them. Germline CDR1 and CDR2: SGHTA and FQGNSA. CDR3 length: 15 residues. DNA for the CDR3: TGTGCCAGCAGCCCTAGTCTTCTGGGTGGGCTTGAGCAGTTCTTC. Encoded protein: CASSPSLLGGLEQFF.

This clonotype was detected only a few times. The chain uses TRBV20-1 and TRBJ2-1; a possible D gene is TRBD2 (6 bases). V shed 1 base and J shed 0 bases, with 22 bases lying between them. The germline V gene has CDR1 DFQATT and CDR2 SNEGSKA (reference sequence). The CDR3 is made up of 19 amino acids. For the CDR3, the DNA is TGCAGTGCTAGAGGCGGGACCGGGTGGTCCCTCAGCTCCTACAATGAGCAGTTCTTC. Encoded protein: CSARGGTGWSLSSYNEQFF.

This clonotype was observed a single time. The chain recombines TRBV3-1 with TRBJ2-3; unclear D gene. Germline V gene data show CDR1 as LGHDT and CDR2 as YNNKEL (reference sequence). The V and J ends lost 1 base and 2 bases respectively, with 7 bases between them. This CDR3 region has 14 residues. CDR3 loop: CASSQGGFTDTQYF. The CDR3 nucleotides are TGTGCCAGCAGCCAAGGCGGCTTCACAGATACGCAGTATTTT.

This clonotype was recorded a few times. The chain is built from TRBV29-1 and TRBJ2-7; the D gene is possibly TRBD2 (5 bases). V was cut by 6 bases and J by 7 bases, with 19 bases left in between. The CDR3 loop spans 13 amino acids. Germline V CDR1 and CDR2: SQVTM, ANQGSEA. DNA for the CDR3: TGCAGCGTCCTATGGACGGGGAGTGGGGAGCAGTACTTC. It yields the protein CSVLWTGSGEQYF.

This clonotype was counted a few times. The V call is TRBV5-1, the J call TRBJ1-2; the D gene is possibly TRBD1 (5 bases). The CDR3 covers 12 residues. V was cut by 6 bases and J by 2 bases, with 8 bases left in between. Germline lookup yields CDR1 SGHRS and CDR2 YFSETQ. The CDR3 loop is CASTGTNYGYTF. CDR3 sequence (DNA): TGCGCCAGCACAGGGACCAACTATGGCTACACCTTC. The full variable domain, with the rest looked up from reference TRBV5-1 and TRBJ1-2, is KAGVTQTPRYLIKTRGQQVTLSCSPISGHRSVSWYQQTPGQGLQFLFEYFSETQRNKGNFPGRFSGRQFSNSRSEMNVSTLELGDSALYLCASTGTNYGYTFGSGTRLTVV.

This clonotype has a count of ten or more. The V and J genes are TRBV12-3 or TRBV12-4 and TRBJ2-1; D remains ambiguous. CDR3 length equals 14 residues. V was shortened by 5 bases and J by 5 bases, with 13 bases between the two germline ends. CDR3 in DNA: TGTGCCAGCAGTCCCGCCCGTAACGACAATGAGCAGTTCTTC. The encoded protein is CASSPARNDNEQFF.

In its sample, this clonotype was seen many times. The chain employs TRBV7-8 and TRBJ1-1, with D perhaps matching TRBD1 (6 bases). This CDR3 is 12 amino acids long. Trimming removed 5 bases from V and 6 bases from J, with 10 bases in between. CDR1 is SGHVS and CDR2 is FQNEAQ in the germline V gene. In DNA form, the CDR3 reads TGTGCCAGCAGCCGCGAGGGGGCTGAAGCTTTCTTT. This sequence encodes CASSREGAEAFF.

On this clonotype itself: The junction departs from germline at one end; a sequencing error may be responsible. The chain combines TRBV29-1 with TRBJ1-1; possibly TRBD1 for D (6 bases). Germline CDR1 and CDR2: SQVTM and ANQGSEA. This CDR3 is built from 13 residues. The CDR3 here is CSVEELRDTEALF. In nucleotides, the CDR3 is TGCAGCGTTGAGGAGCTACGGGACACTGAAGCTCTCTTT.

The V gene is TRBV20-1, the J gene TRBJ2-6; 9 nucleotides agree with TRBD1. CDR1 and CDR2 from the germline V gene are DFQATT and SNEGSKA (reference sequence). This CDR3 comprises 19 residues. Trimming removed 5 bases from V and 3 bases from J; junction bases left unmatched: 17. Here the CDR3 reads CSAWRLGDREGVGANVLTF. The CDR3 DNA follows: TGCAGTGCTTGGCGTCTGGGGGACAGGGAAGGAGTTGGGGCCAACGTCCTGACTTTC.

The chain joins TRBV11-2 to TRBJ1-5; 9 bases map to TRBD1. CDR1 is SGHAT, CDR2 FQNNGV, per germline. Losses at the gene ends were 5 bases for V and 7 bases for J; bases not matched to a gene: 6. The CDR3 totals 14 residues. The CDR3 sequence: CASSRDRVDQPQHF. As DNA, the CDR3 is TGTGCCAGCAGCCGGGACAGGGTGGACCAGCCCCAGCATTTT.

V gene TRBV20-1 combines with J gene TRBJ2-4, with TRBD1 identical over 7 bases. V trimming: 4 bases; J trimming: 3 bases; junction bases outside the gene matches: 3. From germline, CDR1 is DFQATT and CDR2 SNEGSKA (reference sequence). CDR3 length equals 13 residues. Here the CDR3 reads CSANPGGKNIQYF. CDR3 DNA sequence: TGCAGTGCTAATCCAGGGGGCAAAAACATTCAGTACTTC.

The chain uses TRBV6-1 and TRBJ1-2; D is unclear. V dropped 8 bases and J dropped 4 bases, with 20 bases sitting between them. Germline V CDR1 and CDR2: MNHNS, SASEGT. This CDR3 has 15 amino acids. The CDR3 DNA sequence: TGTGCCAGCGTCCTTGTATCCACAGAGAGCTATGGCTACACCTTC. Translated: CASVLVSTESYGYTF.

This clonotype occurred a few times. This chain joins TRBV12-3 or TRBV12-4 and TRBJ2-7, with a tentative D call TRBD1 (6 bases). This CDR3 contains 14 residues. Trimming stripped 4 bases from V and 2 bases from J, with 12 bases between. The CDR3 loop is CASSSLTGTYEQYF. The CDR3 DNA follows: TGTGCCAGCAGTTCCTTGACAGGCACCTACGAGCAGTACTTC.

The chain carries TRBV28 and TRBJ1-1, with 9 positions matching TRBD1. The CDR3 is made up of 14 amino acids. Looked up from germline, CDR1 is MDHEN and CDR2 is SYDVKM. V was pared by 6 bases and J by 6 bases, with 8 bases of the junction left unmatched. For the CDR3, the DNA is TGTGCCAGCAGCCTACAGGGGGCTGGGCCTGAAGCTTTCTTT. Translating it yields CASSLQGAGPEAFF.

This clonotype turned up a few times. The chain combines TRBV29-1 with TRBJ2-3; D remains ambiguous. V shed 5 bases and J shed 1 base, with 10 bases lying between them. This CDR3 has 13 amino acids. From germline, CDR1 is SQVTM and CDR2 ANQGSEA. The CDR3 protein is CSVRGGGTDTQYF. As DNA, the CDR3 is TGCAGCGTTCGCGGCGGAGGCACAGATACGCAGTATTTT.

This clonotype was seen a few times. The rearrangement uses TRBV6-5 and TRBJ2-7; D may correspond to TRBD1 or TRBD2 (5 bases each). V was trimmed by 1 base and J by 5 bases, leaving 9 bases between them. The germline V gene encodes CDR1 MNHEY and CDR2 SVGAGI. The CDR3 extends over 13 amino acids. CDR3 region: CASSYLGTNEQYF. CDR3 sequence (DNA): TGTGCCAGCAGTTACTTGGGGACCAACGAGCAGTACTTC.

This sequence joins TRBV20-1 and TRBJ1-2; D not resolved. Germline V gene data show CDR1 as DFQATT and CDR2 as SNEGSKA (reference sequence). The CDR3 spans 14 residues. Trimming removed 0 bases at V and 5 bases at J, with 13 bases between. The CDR3 region is CSARDTRVGYGYTF. The CDR3 DNA sequence: TGCAGTGCTAGAGATACCCGTGTTGGGTATGGCTACACCTTC.

The chain combines TRBV5-1 with TRBJ2-3; no clear D. The V end was cut by 0 bases, the J end by 0 bases, with 8 bases between. The CDR3 length is 15 residues. Per germline, CDR1 SGHRS and CDR2 YFSETQ. The CDR3 DNA sequence: TGCGCCAGCAGCTTGGAACGGGTTAGCACAGATACGCAGTATTTT. It is translated as CASSLERVSTDTQYF. Variable domain in full (rest from reference TRBV5-1 and TRBJ2-3): KAGVTQTPRYLIKTRGQQVTLSCSPISGHRSVSWYQQTPGQGLQFLFEYFSETQRNKGNFPGRFSGRQFSNSRSEMNVSTLELGDSALYLCASSLERVSTDTQYFGPGTRLTVL.

J is TRBJ1-4 and V is TRBV3-1; D is unresolved. This CDR3 is 16 amino acids long. V lost 0 bases, J lost 0 bases, and 8 bases lay in between. CDR1 and CDR2 (germline): LGHDT, YNNKEL (reference sequence). CDR3 sequence (DNA): TGTGCCAGCAGCCAAGATGGCCAGGCAACTAATGAAAAACTGTTTTTT. Translating it yields CASSQDGQATNEKLFF.

The genes are TRBV7-2 and TRBJ1-5, with D unresolved. The CDR3 extends over 14 amino acids. V gave up 5 bases and J gave up 1 base, with 9 bases separating them. Per the germline V gene, CDR1 is SGHTA and CDR2 is FQGNSA. CDR3 amino acids: CASSVGRSNQPQHF. Written as DNA, the CDR3 is TGTGCCAGCAGCGTTGGTAGGAGCAATCAGCCCCAGCATTTT. The full variable domain, rest sourced from reference TRBV7-2 and TRBJ1-5, is GAGVSQSPSNKVTEKGKDVELRCDPISGHTALYWYRQSLGQGLEFLIYFQGNSAPDKSGLPSDRFSAERTGGSVSTLTIQRTQQEDSAVYLCASSVGRSNQPQHFGDGTRLSIL.

This clonotype was observed at least ten times. CDR3 bases: TGTGCCAGCAGCTTGGCTCGGGGGGGCGAGACCCAGTACTTC. Translated: CASSLARGGETQYF. This rearrangement joins TRBV7-2 to TRBJ2-5; 8 positions match TRBD2. Unmatched junction bases numbered 5, after V lost 3 bases and J lost 5 bases. The CDR3 is 14 residues long. The germline gives CDR1 SGHTA, CDR2 FQGNSA.

The chain couples TRBV2 to TRBJ1-2, with D tentatively TRBD1 (5 bases). Germline-derived CDR1 and CDR2 are SNHLY and FYNNEI. The ends were cut back, 4 bases at V and 7 bases at J, with 13 bases in the middle. This CDR3 is built from 13 residues. CDR3 DNA sequence: TGTGCCAGCAGTGCTCGTCGGCAGGGTGGCTACACCTTC. Translated, it gives CASSARRQGGYTF.

The rearrangement joins TRBV4-1 to TRBJ1-3, with unresolved D. The V end lost 4 bases, the J end lost 0 bases, and 13 bases lay between the germline ends. The length of the CDR3 is 16 residues. Germline V gives CDR1 MGHRA, CDR2 YSYEKL. CDR3 residues: CASSRSTEVSGNTIYF. The CDR3 nucleotides read TGCGCCAGCAGCCGTTCCACGGAGGTCTCTGGAAACACCATATATTTT.

This clonotype was observed a handful of times. The chain has TRBV12-3 or TRBV12-4 and TRBJ2-5; D is ambiguous. The length of the CDR3 is 13 residues. V gave up 3 bases and J gave up 4 bases, with 9 bases separating them. Written as DNA, the CDR3 is TGTGCCAGCAGTTTTGTGGACGGAGAGACCCAGTACTTC. Amino acids: CASSFVDGETQYF.